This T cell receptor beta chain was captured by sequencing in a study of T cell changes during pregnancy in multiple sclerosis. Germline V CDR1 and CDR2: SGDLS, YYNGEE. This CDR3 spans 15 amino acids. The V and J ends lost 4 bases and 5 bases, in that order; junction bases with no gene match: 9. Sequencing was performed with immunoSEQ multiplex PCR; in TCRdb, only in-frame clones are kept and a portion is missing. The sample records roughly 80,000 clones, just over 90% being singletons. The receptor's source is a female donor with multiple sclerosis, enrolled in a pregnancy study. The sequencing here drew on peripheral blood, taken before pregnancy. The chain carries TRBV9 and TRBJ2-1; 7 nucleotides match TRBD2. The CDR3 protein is CASSLSGSPNNEQFF. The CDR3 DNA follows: TGTGCCAGCAGCCTTAGCGGGTCTCCTAACAATGAGCAGTTCTTC.